The source of this TCR beta chain is a study of CD8 T cells in ankylosing spondylitis. Broader study findings: The study identified a TCR beta motif of several highly homologous variants that appeared characteristic of ankylosing spondylitis blood. From matched ankylosing spondylitis synovial fluid, disease-linked clones were reportedly recovered at significantly enriched levels. In reactive arthritis synovial fluid and blood, some motif variants had been reported before.

Using quantitative 5'-RACE with molecular barcodes, the authors made TCR beta libraries. TCRdb reprocessed the 5' RACE reads via MiXCR and lists one record per CDR3 protein. The sample records about 220,000 distinct CDR3 sequences, 6% to 8% being singletons. With V trimmed by 5 bases and J by 1 base, 6 bases remained unmatched. The CDR3 runs to 15 residues. On this clonotype: Its antigen is not known.

The sample was blood, either unsorted or a sorted T cell fraction (not recorded which). The genes are TRBV12-3 or TRBV12-4 and TRBJ2-5, with 8 bases fitting TRBD2. The receptor comes from a male donor with ankylosing spondylitis. The CDR3 region has the DNA TGTGCCAGCAGTCACGGGGCGGGGGGCCAAGAGACCCAGTACTTC. This translates into CASSHGAGGQETQYF.